The entry that follows covers one T cell receptor (beta chain) sequence. Its antigen is undetermined. This sample stems from a study of human T cells and chemical hapten exposure. Study in general: TCR yields per sample varied, mainly owing to small pooled library volume differences.

The study used a library that attached unique molecular identifiers to individual cDNA molecules. TCRdb re-derived calls from the RACE reads in MiXCR, one entry per CDR3 protein. The repertoire has roughly 130,000 distinct CDR3 sequences, 11% of them found once; the top ten carry more than 2%. Findings and limits, study-wide: Patch test score showed a positive correlation with PT1 expanded TCR counts. High-frequency TCRs, those above 1 in 1000, stayed the same after DPC sensitization.

Time point noted: patch test 3, about 24 weeks after DPC sensitization. Treatment meaning: therapeutic diphenylcyclopropenone sensitization with weekly scalp DPC. Germline-derived CDR1 and CDR2 are SGHAT and FQNNGV. Trimming cost V 6 bases and J 6 bases, with 20 bases left between them. This CDR3 contains 15 residues. The rearrangement uses TRBV11-2 and TRBJ1-2; D possibly corresponds to TRBD1 (5 bases). The source material was whole blood, sampled in connection with sensitization to the hapten diphenylcyclopropenone (DPC). The clonotype originates from a woman in her 50s with alopecia areata. Some clones in this sample may be carry-over from other donors' samples. This chain's CDR3 is CASSQPGRKGDGYTF. CDR3 sequence (DNA): TGTGCCAGCAGTCAACCGGGGCGAAAAGGGGATGGCTACACCTTC.